This T cell receptor (beta chain) was observed in a study of shared clonotypes between healthy human individuals. This CDR3 is 15 amino acids long. Trimming took off 1 base at V and 1 base at J, with 9 bases between the two ends. Germline CDR1 is SGHAT and CDR2 is FQNNGV. Assay used: immunoSEQ multiplex PCR; TCRdb lists only in-frame clones, some missing. Found here are fewer than 150,000 clones, around 71% of them singletons; the top ten hold 20% to 25%. The sequencing sample was made of memory CD8+ T cells sorted from blood. Subset given: CD45RO+ cells pooled with CCR7-negative TemRA cells. This rearrangement joins TRBV11-2 to TRBJ2-3, with D unclear. The TCR was taken from a woman aged 25 to 39 in good health. CDR3 nucleotide sequence: TGTGCCAGCAGCTTAGTCAGGCCTCGCACAGATACGCAGTATTTT. Translation: CASSLVRPRTDTQYF.